The 23 T cell receptor beta chains in this list originate from one sample, sequenced in a study of shared clonotypes between healthy human individuals. TCRdb's copy holds only in-frame clones and misses some; the assay was immunoSEQ multiplex PCR. The sample has 300,000 to 400,000 clones, more than 60% seen once. Sequenced material: memory CD4+ T cells sorted from blood. Indicated subset: CD45RA-negative fraction. The receptor set was obtained from a young man in good health.

This clone has more than one count but fewer than ten. The chain combines TRBV12-5 with TRBJ2-3; D unresolved. In germline, CDR1 is LGHNT, CDR2 FRNRAP. Trimming pared 7 bases from V and 4 bases from J, leaving 12 bases between. The CDR3 sequence is 13 residues long. The CDR3 sequence: CASAQEPSDTQYF. For the CDR3, the DNA is TGTGCTAGTGCCCAAGAGCCATCAGATACGCAGTATTTT.

This clone has just a few counts. This chain uses TRBV6-1 with TRBJ1-2; D is undetermined. This CDR3 spans 14 amino acids. CDR1 and CDR2 (germline): MNHNS, SASEGT. Trimming left V 7 bases short and J 7 bases short, with 19 bases between. This CDR3 is CASTEQNILGGYTF. CDR3 nucleotides: TGTGCCAGCACGGAGCAGAATATCCTTGGTGGCTACACCTTC.

There are a few counts of this clone. This chain uses TRBV2 with TRBJ1-2, with D maybe TRBD1 (5 bases). Germline CDR1 reads SNHLY; CDR2 reads FYNNEI. CDR3 length equals 16 residues. With 3 bases removed from V and 4 bases from J, the gap between germline ends came to 18 bases. In DNA, the CDR3 is TGTGCCAGCAGTGATGGGGCACCTAAAGGAGGCTATGGCTACACCTTC. This encodes CASSDGAPKGGYGYTF.

The chain combines TRBV11-2 with TRBJ1-2; D gene unclear. The CDR3 covers 15 residues. With 0 bases removed from V and 1 base from J, the gap between germline ends came to 9 bases. Per the germline V gene, CDR1 is SGHAT and CDR2 is FQNNGV. CDR3 sequence (DNA): TGTGCCAGCAGCTTAGATCCAGGATTTAACTATGGCTACACCTTC. Its translation: CASSLDPGFNYGYTF. Variable domain in full (rest from reference TRBV11-2 and TRBJ1-2): EAGVAQSPRYKIIEKRQSVAFWCNPISGHATLYWYQQILGQGPKLLIQFQNNGVVDDSQLPKDRFSAERLKGVDSTLKIQPAKLEDSAVYLCASSLDPGFNYGYTFGSGTRLTVV.

The V gene is TRBV13, the J gene TRBJ2-7; 8 positions match TRBD1. Losses at the gene ends were 5 bases for V and 6 bases for J; bases not matched to a gene: 12. This CDR3 contains 15 residues. The germline CDR1 and CDR2 sequences are PRHDT and FYEKMQ (reference sequence). The CDR3 region has the DNA TGTGCCAGCAGCCCCCTGGGGACAGGCCCAAGCGAGCAGTACTTC. Translating gives CASSPLGTGPSEQYF.

This clone has a single count. V is TRBV28 and J is TRBJ2-7; D uncertain. The length of the CDR3 is 11 residues. Per the germline V gene, CDR1 is MDHEN and CDR2 is SYDVKM. Trimming removed 6 bases at V and 2 bases at J, with 5 bases between. This CDR3 is CASRDPYEQYF. The CDR3 DNA reads as TGTGCCAGCAGAGACCCCTACGAGCAGTACTTC.

V is TRBV10-3 and J is TRBJ1-3; D is unclear. CDR1 is ENHRY and CDR2 is SYGVKD in the germline V gene. The CDR3 is 17 amino acids. The V end was cut by 3 bases, the J end by 0 bases, with 15 bases between. The CDR3 loop reads CAISEFGDPGSGNTIYF. CDR3 DNA sequence: TGTGCCATCAGTGAATTTGGAGATCCCGGCTCTGGAAACACCATATATTTT.

V usage is TRBV11-3 and J usage is TRBJ2-7, with 8 bases identical to TRBD2. The junction had 5 bases not matched to a gene; V was cut back by 5 bases and J by 5 bases. The germline V gene has CDR1 SGHNT and CDR2 YENEEA. The CDR3 extends over 13 amino acids. CDR3 sequence reads: CASSPSGSHEQYF. CDR3 nucleotides: TGTGCCAGCAGCCCCAGCGGGAGCCACGAGCAGTACTTC.

The gene calls are TRBV5-4 and TRBJ1-1, with 8 positions matching TRBD1. There are 15 residues in the CDR3. Germline-derived CDR1 and CDR2 are SGHNT and YYREEE (reference sequence). V shed 0 bases, J shed 5 bases, and the junction held 6 bases outside the gene matches. CDR3 bases: TGTGCCAGCAGCTTGGCCGGGACAGGTGGTACTGAAGCTTTCTTT. Protein sequence: CASSLAGTGGTEAFF.

The chain couples TRBV5-6 to TRBJ1-1; tentative D call: TRBD1 (5 bases). V dropped 2 bases and J dropped 4 bases, with 15 bases sitting between them. The CDR3 loop spans 15 amino acids. CDR1 is SGHDT, CDR2 YYEEEE, per germline. The DNA for the CDR3 is TGTGCCAGCAGCTTCTCCCGTGGGGGGGGCACTGAAGCTTTCTTT. Translating it yields CASSFSRGGGTEAFF.

CDR3 in amino acids: CASRARQNTGELFF. The CDR3 DNA is TGTGCCAGCAGGGCCAGACAGAACACCGGGGAGCTGTTTTTT. The chain links TRBV9 to TRBJ2-2; D unresolved. Per the germline V gene, CDR1 is SGDLS and CDR2 is YYNGEE. The length of the CDR3 is 14 residues. V shed 5 bases and J shed 1 base, with 9 bases lying between them.

Ten or more counts support this clone. This chain joins TRBV5-6 and TRBJ2-7; no clear D. The CDR3 is made up of 14 amino acids. Germline V gene data show CDR1 as SGHDT and CDR2 as YYEEEE. V lost 1 base and J lost 5, with 13 bases in between. CDR3 DNA sequence: TGTGCCAGCAGCTTGCGTGTAGGGTGGAACGAGCAGTACTTC. It codes for CASSLRVGWNEQYF.

The V gene is TRBV9, the J gene TRBJ2-1; 8 bases are a match to TRBD2. V lost 0 bases and J lost 8; bases outside the gene matches: 13. CDR3 length: 17 residues. The V gene's germline CDR1 is SGDLS and CDR2 YYNGEE. The CDR3 is CASSVASSGSIRHEQFF. CDR3 in DNA: TGTGCCAGCAGCGTAGCCTCAAGCGGGAGTATCAGACATGAGCAGTTCTTC.

CDR3 coding DNA: TGTGCCAGCAGTCATGCGACAGGTGGTAATGAAAAACTGTTTTTT. It yields the protein CASSHATGGNEKLFF. This chain connects TRBV27 to TRBJ1-4; a weak D match, TRBD1 (6 bases). The CDR3 sequence is 15 residues long. Deletions cut 5 bases from V and 4 bases from J, with 14 bases between. CDR1 and CDR2 from the germline V gene are MNHEY and SMNVEV (reference sequence).

The chain joins TRBV7-6 to TRBJ1-1, with 7 bases matching TRBD1. The CDR3 is 17 amino acids. The germline V gene has CDR1 SGHVS and CDR2 FNYEAQ. J lost 0 bases, V lost 5 bases, and 12 bases had no gene match. The CDR3 sequence is CASSLSPSGTVNTEAFF. The CDR3 nucleotides are TGTGCCAGCAGCCTTTCCCCTTCCGGGACAGTGAACACTGAAGCTTTCTTT.

The chain links TRBV5-5 to TRBJ2-3; 8 bases agree with TRBD1. V was clipped by 4 bases and J by 3 bases; unmatched bases: 7. Per the germline V gene, CDR1 is SGHKS and CDR2 is YYEKEE (reference sequence). The CDR3 is made up of 15 amino acids. Here the CDR3 DNA reads TGTGCCAGCAGCATCGGACAGGGTGGGACAGATACGCAGTATTTT. This codes for CASSIGQGGTDTQYF.

J is TRBJ2-2 and V is TRBV7-3; possibly TRBD1 or TRBD2 for D (6 bases each). Germline-derived CDR1 and CDR2 are SGHTA and FQGTGA. The CDR3 sequence is 15 residues long. V shed 5 bases and J shed 3 bases, with 13 bases lying between them. CDR3 loop: CASSPPGADTGELFF. DNA for the CDR3: TGTGCCAGCAGCCCACCGGGGGCGGACACCGGGGAGCTGTTTTTT.

The genes are TRBV19 and TRBJ2-4; D remains ambiguous. V lost 4 bases to trimming and J lost 5 bases, with 15 bases between them. The CDR3 extends over 15 amino acids. Germline lookup yields CDR1 LNHDA and CDR2 SQIVND (reference sequence). CDR3 loop: CASSTPWQNQNIQYF. Here the CDR3 DNA reads TGTGCCAGTAGTACGCCGTGGCAGAATCAAAACATTCAGTACTTC. The full variable domain, in which reference TRBV19 and TRBJ2-4 provide the parts outside the CDR3, is DGGITQSPKYLFRKEGQNVTLSCEQNLNHDAMYWYRQDPGQGLRLIYYSQIVNDFQKGDIAEGYSVSREKKESFPLTVTSAQKNPTAFYLCASSTPWQNQNIQYFGAGTRLSVL.

This clone was seen more than once but under ten times. The chain has TRBV19 and TRBJ1-4, with TRBD1 identical over 7 bases. The CDR3 covers 16 residues. With V trimmed by 8 bases and J by 4 bases, 13 bases remained unmatched. CDR1 LNHDA and CDR2 SQIVND come from the germline V gene (reference sequence). The CDR3 DNA follows: TGTGCCAGTTCCCCCGGGACAGCGGTATTTAATGAAAAACTGTTTTTT. This sequence encodes CASSPGTAVFNEKLFF.

This clone came up a few times. This rearrangement joins TRBV4-1 to TRBJ2-1; 11 bases are a match to TRBD2. The CDR3 length is 15 residues. Looked up from germline, CDR1 is MGHRA and CDR2 is YSYEKL. V dropped 2 bases and J dropped 9; count of bases not matched to a gene: 6. CDR3 sequence reads: CASSQPTSGNAEQFF. CDR3 sequence (DNA): TGCGCCAGCAGCCAACCGACTAGCGGGAACGCTGAGCAGTTCTTC.

In this sample, this clone turned up a few times. CDR3 bases: TGTGCCTGGCAAGGACAGGTCGTGACCGGGGAGCTGTTTTTT. As protein: CAWQGQVVTGELFF. The rearrangement links TRBV30 to TRBJ2-2, with 7 nucleotides matching TRBD1. CDR1 and CDR2 from the germline V gene are GTSNPN and SVGIG (reference sequence). The CDR3 sequence is 14 residues long. Trimming cost V 5 bases and J 5 bases; bases outside gene matches: 8.

The table lists this clone with a few counts. The chain uses TRBV7-9 and TRBJ2-7, with no clear D. The length of the CDR3 is 14 residues. Germline assignment: CDR1 SEHNR and CDR2 FQNEAQ (reference sequence). V dropped 1 base and J dropped 6 bases, with 13 bases sitting between them. In nucleotides, the CDR3 is TGTGCCAGCAGCTTAGACGGGTTGGTTCGCGAGCAGTACTTC. It specifies CASSLDGLVREQYF.

The rearrangement joins TRBV29-1 to TRBJ2-3, with TRBD1 matching 8 bases. The CDR3 length is 14 residues. J was trimmed by 0 bases and V by 6 bases; bases with no gene match: 5. CDR1 SQVTM and CDR2 ANQGSEA come from the germline V gene. The CDR3 DNA is TGCAGCGTCGGACAGGGTGCTAGCACAGATACGCAGTATTTT. This encodes CSVGQGASTDTQYF.